This T cell receptor (beta chain) stems from a study of blood T cells in healthy people across ages. Background on the study: About one barcoded TCR beta cDNA was captured per two T cells. Study-wide results and caveats: Long-lived donors exceeded aged donors in naive CD4+ cells and diversity.

A note on this clonotype: Its specificity is unknown. A clone one base away is much larger, so this may be a read error.

CDR3 length: 13 residues. The V gene lost 3 bases and the J gene lost 0 bases, with 6 bases spanning the gap. Germline lookup yields CDR1 SGHRS and CDR2 YFSETQ. Alongside a J-beta primer mix, a sample-barcoded 5' primer served in a second PCR lasting roughly 6 to 11 cycles. Each cDNA molecule was tagged by a template-switch adaptor with 12 random nucleotides. Every individual sample yielded 2.5 million or more paired-end reads (each containing CDR3). One entry per CDR3 protein, called by TCRdb with MiXCR from the 5' RACE reads. The sample lists approximately 1.5 million distinct CDR3 sequences; approximately 43% were seen once.

Specimen: blood. V gene TRBV5-1 combines with J gene TRBJ1-1; D unresolved. This receptor was identified in a woman between 18 and 30 years old in good health. DNA for the CDR3: TGCGCCAGCAGCTCTGAAGTGAACACTGAAGCTTTCTTT. It codes for CASSSEVNTEAFF.